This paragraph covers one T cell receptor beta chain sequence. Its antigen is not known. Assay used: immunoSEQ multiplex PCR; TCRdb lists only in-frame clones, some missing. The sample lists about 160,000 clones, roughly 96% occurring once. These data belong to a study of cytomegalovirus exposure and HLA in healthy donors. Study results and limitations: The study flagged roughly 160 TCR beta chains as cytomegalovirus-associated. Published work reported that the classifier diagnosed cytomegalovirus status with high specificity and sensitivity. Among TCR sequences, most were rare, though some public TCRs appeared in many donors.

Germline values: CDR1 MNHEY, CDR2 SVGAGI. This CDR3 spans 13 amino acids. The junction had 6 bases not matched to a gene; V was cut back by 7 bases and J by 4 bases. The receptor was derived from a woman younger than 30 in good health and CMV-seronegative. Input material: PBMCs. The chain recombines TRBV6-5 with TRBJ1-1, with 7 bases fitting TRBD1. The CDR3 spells CASKVPGGTEAFF. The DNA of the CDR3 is TGTGCCAGCAAGGTGCCAGGGGGCACTGAAGCTTTCTTT.